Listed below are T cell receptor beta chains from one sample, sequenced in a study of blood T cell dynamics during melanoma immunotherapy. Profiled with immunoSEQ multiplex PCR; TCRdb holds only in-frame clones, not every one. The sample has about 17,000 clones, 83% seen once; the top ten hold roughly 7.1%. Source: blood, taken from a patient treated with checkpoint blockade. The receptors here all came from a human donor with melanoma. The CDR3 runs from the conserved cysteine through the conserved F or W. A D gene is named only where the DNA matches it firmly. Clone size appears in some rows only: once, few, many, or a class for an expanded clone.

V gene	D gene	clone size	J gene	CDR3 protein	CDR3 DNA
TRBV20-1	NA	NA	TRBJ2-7	CSARSRDEQYF	TGCAGTGCTAGGTCTAGAGACGAGCAGTACTTC
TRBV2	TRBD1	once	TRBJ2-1	CASSELQGAYNEQFF	TGTGCCAGCAGTGAATTACAGGGGGCTTACAATGAGCAGTTCTTC
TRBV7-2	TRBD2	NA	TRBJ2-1	CASSPWGGGRHNEQFF	TGTGCCAGCAGCCCATGGGGGGGAGGGCGCCACAATGAGCAGTTCTTC
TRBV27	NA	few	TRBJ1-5	CASSFKGQPQHF	TGTGCCAGCAGTTTTAAGGGGCAGCCCCAGCATTTT
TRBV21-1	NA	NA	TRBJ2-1	CASRNGTTHEQFF	TGTGCCAGCAGAAATGGGACAACACATGAGCAGTTCTTC
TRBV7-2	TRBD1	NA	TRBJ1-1	CASSSVSGGTEAFF	TGTGCCAGCAGCTCAGTCTCAGGGGGCACTGAAGCTTTCTTT
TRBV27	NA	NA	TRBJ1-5	CASSLSSRGSNQPQHF	TGTGCCAGCAGTTTATCGAGCAGGGGTAGCAATCAGCCCCAGCATTTT
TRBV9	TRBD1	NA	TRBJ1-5	CASGGGYSNQPQHF	TGTGCCAGCGGAGGGGGCTATAGCAATCAGCCCCAGCATTTT
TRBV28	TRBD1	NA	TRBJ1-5	CASSGTDNQPQHF	TGTGCCAGCAGTGGGACAGACAATCAGCCCCAGCATTTT
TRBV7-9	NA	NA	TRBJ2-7	CASSSVGRGEQYF	TGTGCCAGCAGCTCCGTTGGGAGGGGGGAGCAGTACTTC
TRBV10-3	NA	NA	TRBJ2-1	CAISETNPRPSAYNEQFF	TGTGCCATCAGTGAGACCAACCCCCGACCAAGTGCCTACAATGAGCAGTTCTTC
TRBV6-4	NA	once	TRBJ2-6	CASSFLDNTFQSGANVLTF	TGTGCCAGCAGCTTCCTGGACAATACCTTCCAATCTGGGGCCAACGTCCTGACTTTC
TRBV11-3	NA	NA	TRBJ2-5	CASSNRLETQYF	TGTGCCAGCAGCAATAGACTGGAGACCCAGTACTTC
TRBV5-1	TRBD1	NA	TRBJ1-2	CASSLAGGSGYTF	TGCGCCAGCAGCTTGGCAGGGGGCTCTGGCTACACCTTC
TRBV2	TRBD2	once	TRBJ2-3	CASSFRTSGRGTDTQYF	TGTGCCAGCAGTTTTCGGACTAGCGGGAGAGGAACAGATACGCAGTATTTT
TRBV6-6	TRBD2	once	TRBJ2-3	CASRSSGRSTDTQYF	TGTGCCAGCAGATCTAGCGGGAGAAGCACAGATACGCAGTATTTT
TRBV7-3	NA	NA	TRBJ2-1	CASSFTGTGVGWGEQFF	TGTGCCAGCAGCTTTACCGGGACCGGGGTGGGATGGGGTGAGCAGTTCTTC
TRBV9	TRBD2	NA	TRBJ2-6	CASSSHGGVGANVLTF	TGTGCCAGCAGCTCCCATGGGGGGGTTGGGGCCAACGTCCTGACTTTC
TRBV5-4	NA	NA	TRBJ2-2	CASSPHRGLGTGELFF	TGTGCCAGCAGCCCACACAGGGGACTAGGCACCGGGGAGCTGTTTTTT
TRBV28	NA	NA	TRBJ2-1	CASSPPGRQFF	TGTGCCAGCAGTCCCCCGGGTAGACAGTTCTTC
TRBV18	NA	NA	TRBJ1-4	CASTCREGEKLFF	TGTGCCAGCACTTGCAGGGAGGGTGAAAAACTGTTTTTT
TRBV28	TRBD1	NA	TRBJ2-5	CASSFPGGAVEQYF	TGTGCCAGCAGTTTTCCAGGGGGCGCGGTGGAGCAGTACTTC
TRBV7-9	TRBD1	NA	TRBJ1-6	CASSPTGYSPLHF	TGTGCCAGCAGCCCGACAGGGTATTCACCCCTCCACTTT
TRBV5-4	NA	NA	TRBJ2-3	CASSAGTDPADTQYF	TGTGCCAGCAGCGCGGGGACGGACCCCGCAGATACGCAGTATTTT
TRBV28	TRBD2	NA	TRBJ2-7	CASIKSGMLHEQYF	TGTGCCAGCATTAAAAGCGGGATGCTCCACGAGCAGTACTTC
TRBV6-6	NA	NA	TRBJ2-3	CASTEGADTQYF	TGTGCCAGCACCGAGGGGGCAGATACGCAGTATTTT
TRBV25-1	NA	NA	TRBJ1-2	CASRSPGFGYGYTF	TGTGCCAGCAGATCCCCAGGGTTTGGCTATGGCTACACCTTC
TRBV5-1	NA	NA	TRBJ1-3	CASSVRYPPGNTIYF	TGCGCCAGCAGCGTAAGGTATCCTCCTGGAAACACCATATATTTT
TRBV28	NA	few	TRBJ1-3	CASSLQELSGNTIYF	TGTGCCAGCAGTTTGCAGGAACTCTCTGGAAACACCATATATTTT